This T cell receptor beta chain stems from a study of immune heterogeneity within non-small cell lung tumors. This clonotype is categorized as medium-sized. As yet, its antigen is unknown. The TCR beta CDR3 region underwent multiplex PCR amplification with 32 V and 13 J primers. Each CDR3 protein is one row after TCRdb ran MiXCR on the multiplex PCR reads. The repertoire has 9,500 to 11,000 distinct CDR3 sequences, around 27% of them found once; the top ten carry 20% to 30%. Template material for each sample was 450 to 750 ng of bulk tumor genomic DNA. While surgery was under way, several biopsies spaced far apart were taken per primary tumor. Curative surgery was performed on patients who had untreated, newly diagnosed non-small cell lung cancer. Curative-intent surgery was being performed on the donors, who were patients newly diagnosed with non-small cell lung cancer. Germline V gene data show CDR1 as SGHRS and CDR2 as YFSETQ. The CDR3 consists of 14 residues. V was clipped by 4 bases and J by 7 bases, with 14 bases between them.

Study-wide findings and caveats: Identical dominant CDR3 beta clonotypes showed recurrence across tumor sites within a patient, and site-unique high-frequency clones were also present. Most high-frequency T-cell receptor beta clonotypes were specific to a single patient.

This TCR derives from a woman between 50 and 59 years old with non-small cell lung cancer. Sequenced material: lung tumor tissue. This sequence joins TRBV5-1 and TRBJ2-2; D perhaps matches TRBD1 (7 bases). The CDR3 nucleotides are TGCGCCAGCAGCCTCAGGGGGGTGAGCGGGGAGCTGTTTTTT. Its protein is CASSLRGVSGELFF.